This T cell receptor (beta chain) was documented in a study of human T cells and chemical hapten exposure. Overall study context: Mostly female, the patients presented with alopecia areata, totalis or universalis. General study findings and limits: Donor immune responses may differ from healthy people's, since all donors had alopecia.

Source study methods: Sample-level TCR yields exhibited a median of around 93,000, with a range of about 23,224 to 700,000. TCRdb passed the RACE reads through MiXCR, listing each CDR3 protein once. The V and J calls were determined by TCRdb, not by the authors. Of roughly 50,000 distinct CDR3 sequences listed, 8% to 13% are singletons. Regarding time point: patch test 1, 2 weeks after DPC sensitization. Treatment denoted: therapeutic diphenylcyclopropenone sensitization with weekly scalp DPC. The authors' total RNA extraction used unfractionated whole blood. The length of the CDR3 is 12 residues. Germline V gene data show CDR1 as KGHDR and CDR2 as SFDVKD. V shed 0 bases and J shed 5 bases, with 0 bases lying between them. As to this clonotype: Its antigen remains unidentified.

The receptor was isolated from a woman aged 35 to 49 with alopecia areata. Some clones in this sample may be carry-over from other donors' samples. V usage is TRBV24-1 and J usage is TRBJ2-2; D gene unclear. Specimen: whole blood, collected in connection with sensitization to the hapten diphenylcyclopropenone (DPC). The CDR3 coding sequence is TGTGCCACCAGTGATTTGACCGGGGAGCTGTTTTTT. This translates into CATSDLTGELFF.